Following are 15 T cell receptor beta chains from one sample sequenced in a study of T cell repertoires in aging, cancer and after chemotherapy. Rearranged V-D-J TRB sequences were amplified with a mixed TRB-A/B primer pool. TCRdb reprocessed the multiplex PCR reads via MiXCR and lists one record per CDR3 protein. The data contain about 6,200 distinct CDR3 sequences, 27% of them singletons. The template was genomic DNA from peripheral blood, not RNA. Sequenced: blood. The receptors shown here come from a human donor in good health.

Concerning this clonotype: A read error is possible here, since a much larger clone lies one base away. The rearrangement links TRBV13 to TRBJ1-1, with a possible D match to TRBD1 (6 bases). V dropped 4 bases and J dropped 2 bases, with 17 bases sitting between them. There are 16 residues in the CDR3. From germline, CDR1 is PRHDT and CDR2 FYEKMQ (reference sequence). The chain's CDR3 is CASSSMGHLINTEAFF. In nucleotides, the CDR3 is TGTGCCAGCAGCTCAATGGGACACCTTATAAACACTGAAGCTTTCTTT.

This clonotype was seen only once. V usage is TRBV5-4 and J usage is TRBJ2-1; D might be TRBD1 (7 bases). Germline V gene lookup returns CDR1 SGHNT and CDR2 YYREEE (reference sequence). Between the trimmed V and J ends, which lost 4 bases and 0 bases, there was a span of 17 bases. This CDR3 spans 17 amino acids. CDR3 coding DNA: TGTGCCAGCAGCGGGGGGATTCGGGACAGCTCCTACAATGAGCAGTTCTTC. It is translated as CASSGGIRDSSYNEQFF.

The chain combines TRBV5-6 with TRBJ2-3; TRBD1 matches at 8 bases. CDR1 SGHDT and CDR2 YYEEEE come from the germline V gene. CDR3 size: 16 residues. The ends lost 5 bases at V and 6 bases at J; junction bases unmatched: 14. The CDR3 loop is CASREDRVLDKDTQYF. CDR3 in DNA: TGTGCCAGCAGGGAGGACAGGGTTTTAGATAAGGATACGCAGTATTTT.

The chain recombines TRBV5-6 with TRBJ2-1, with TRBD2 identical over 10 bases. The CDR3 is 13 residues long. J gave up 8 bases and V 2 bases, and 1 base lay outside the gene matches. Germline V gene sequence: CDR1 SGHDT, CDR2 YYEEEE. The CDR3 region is CASSFSGRDEQFF. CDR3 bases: TGTGCCAGCAGCTTCAGCGGGAGGGATGAGCAGTTCTTC.

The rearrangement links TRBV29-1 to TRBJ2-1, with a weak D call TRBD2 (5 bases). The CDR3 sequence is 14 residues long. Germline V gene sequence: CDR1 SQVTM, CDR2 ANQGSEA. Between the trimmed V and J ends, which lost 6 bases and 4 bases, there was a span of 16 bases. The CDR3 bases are TGCAGCGTCCCCACTGCGACTACTTACAATGAGCAGTTCTTC. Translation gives CSVPTATTYNEQFF.

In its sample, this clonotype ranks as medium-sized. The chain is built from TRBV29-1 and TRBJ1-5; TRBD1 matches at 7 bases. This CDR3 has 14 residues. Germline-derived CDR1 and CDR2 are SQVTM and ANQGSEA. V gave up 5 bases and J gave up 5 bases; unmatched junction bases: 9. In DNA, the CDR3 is TGCAGCGTTATTCCGACAGGGTGGGATCAGCCCCAGCATTTT. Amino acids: CSVIPTGWDQPQHF. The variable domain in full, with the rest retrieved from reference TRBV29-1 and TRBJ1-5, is SAVISQKPSRDICQRGTSLTIQCQVDSQVTMMFWYRQQPGQSLTLIATANQGSEATYESGFVIDKFPISRPNLTFSTLTVSNMSPEDSSIYLCSVIPTGWDQPQHFGDGTRLSIL.

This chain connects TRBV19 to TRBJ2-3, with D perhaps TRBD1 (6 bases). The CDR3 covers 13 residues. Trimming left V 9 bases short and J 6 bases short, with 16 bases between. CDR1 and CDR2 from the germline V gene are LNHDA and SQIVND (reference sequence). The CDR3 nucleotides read TGTGCCAGCGGGACACCATCCGGGGATACGCAGTATTTT. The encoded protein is CASGTPSGDTQYF.

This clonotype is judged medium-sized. The DNA for the CDR3 is TGTGCCAGCAGCTCCGGGACAGCTAGCTACAATGAGCAGTTCTTC. Translation gives CASSSGTASYNEQFF. The rearrangement joins TRBV5-4 to TRBJ2-1; 7 positions match TRBD1. There are 15 residues in the CDR3. The junction had 6 bases not matched to a gene; V was cut back by 3 bases and J by 3 bases. Germline assignment: CDR1 SGHNT and CDR2 YYREEE (reference sequence).

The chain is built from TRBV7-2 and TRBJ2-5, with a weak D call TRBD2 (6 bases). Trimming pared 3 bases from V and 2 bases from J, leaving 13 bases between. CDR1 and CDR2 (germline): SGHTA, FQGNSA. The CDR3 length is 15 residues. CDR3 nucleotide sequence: TGTGCCAGCAGCTTGGGAGGCACCGATCAAGAGACCCAGTACTTC. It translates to CASSLGGTDQETQYF.

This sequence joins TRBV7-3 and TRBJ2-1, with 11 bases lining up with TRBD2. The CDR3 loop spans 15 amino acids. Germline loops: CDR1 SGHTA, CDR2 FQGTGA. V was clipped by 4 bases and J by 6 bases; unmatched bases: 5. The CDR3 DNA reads TGTGCCAGCAGCTCCGGGACTAGCGGAATCAATGAGCAGTTCTTC. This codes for CASSSGTSGINEQFF.

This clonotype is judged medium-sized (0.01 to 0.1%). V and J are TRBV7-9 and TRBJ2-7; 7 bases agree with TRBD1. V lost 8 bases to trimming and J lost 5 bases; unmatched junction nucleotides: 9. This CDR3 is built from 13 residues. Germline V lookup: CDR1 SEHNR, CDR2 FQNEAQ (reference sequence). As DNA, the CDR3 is TGTGCCAGCGAACAGACAGGGTTGCACGAGCAGTACTTC. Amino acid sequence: CASEQTGLHEQYF. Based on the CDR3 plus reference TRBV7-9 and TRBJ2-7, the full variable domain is DTGVSQNPRHKITKRGQNVTFRCDPISEHNRLYWYRQTLGQGPEFLTYFQNEAQLEKSRLLSDRFSAERPKGSFSTLEIQRTEQGDSAMYLCASEQTGLHEQYFGPGTRLTVT.

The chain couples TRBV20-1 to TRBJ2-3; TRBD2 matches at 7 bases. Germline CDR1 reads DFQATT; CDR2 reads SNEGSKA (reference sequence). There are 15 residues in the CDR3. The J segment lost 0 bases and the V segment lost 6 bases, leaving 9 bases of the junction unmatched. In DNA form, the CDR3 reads TGCAGTGCCCAAGGAGGGACTACTAGCACAGATACGCAGTATTTT. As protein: CSAQGGTTSTDTQYF.

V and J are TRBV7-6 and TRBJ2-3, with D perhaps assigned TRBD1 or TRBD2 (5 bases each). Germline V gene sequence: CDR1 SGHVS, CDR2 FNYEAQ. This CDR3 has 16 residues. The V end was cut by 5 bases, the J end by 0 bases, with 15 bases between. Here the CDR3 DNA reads TGTGCCAGCAGCATTCTGGGACCTACTAGCACAGATACGCAGTATTTT. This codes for CASSILGPTSTDTQYF.

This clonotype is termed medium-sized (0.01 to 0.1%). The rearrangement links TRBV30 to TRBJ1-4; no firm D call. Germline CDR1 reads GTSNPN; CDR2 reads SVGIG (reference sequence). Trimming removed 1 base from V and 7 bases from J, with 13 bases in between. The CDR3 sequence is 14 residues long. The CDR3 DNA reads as TGTGCCTGGAGTGACCGACCAGGAGGTGAAAAACTGTTTTTT. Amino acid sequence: CAWSDRPGGEKLFF.

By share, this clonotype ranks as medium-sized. The CDR3 nucleotides are TGTGCCAGCAGTCGGACAGGGACTGAAGCTTTCTTT. This translates into CASSRTGTEAFF. The chain links TRBV12-3 or TRBV12-4 to TRBJ1-1; 8 bases are shared with TRBD1. The V segment lost 5 bases and the J segment 5 bases; nucleotides outside the gene matches: 1. CDR3 length equals 12 residues.